These 26 T cell receptor beta chains were all obtained from the same sample, sequenced in a study of cytomegalovirus exposure and HLA in healthy donors (dated by TCRdb to about 2017). The protocol used for the library was the immunoSEQ multiplex PCR assay. TCRdb provides this immuneACCESS table in a form limited to in-frame rearrangements. Some clones are lacking; in checked studies, under half of them reflect an unresolved V gene, and why the rest are absent is not known. In all, the sample holds roughly 260,000 clones, and 85% to 90% of those were seen once. The ten biggest clones cover 2% to 3% of the sample. Sequencing was done on a sample of PBMCs. The origin of the receptors is a man between 18 and 35 years old in good health and CMV-seronegative.

The chain is built from TRBV9 and TRBJ2-3, with 11 bases aligning to TRBD2. Germline CDR1 SGDLS, CDR2 YYNGEE. V dropped 1 base and J dropped 2; count of bases not matched to a gene: 3. CDR3 size: 16 residues. CDR3 sequence (DNA): TGTGCCAGCAGCGTACTAGCGGGGGGCAACACAGATACGCAGTATTTT. Its translation: CASSVLAGGNTDTQYF.

The chain combines TRBV18 with TRBJ2-1; perhaps TRBD1 as D (6 bases). Between the trimmed V and J ends, which lost 4 bases and 4 bases, there was a span of 11 bases. The germline V gene has CDR1 KGHSH and CDR2 LQKENI. This CDR3 has 14 residues. The CDR3 DNA reads as TGTGCCAGCTCACAGAGGACAGCATACAATGAGCAGTTCTTC. It translates to CASSQRTAYNEQFF.

The table lists this clone with a count of one. The J gene is TRBJ2-3, the V gene TRBV7-9; no reliable D call. Deletions cut 8 bases from V and 6 bases from J, with 9 bases between. The CDR3 has 11 residues. The germline V gene has CDR1 SEHNR and CDR2 FQNEAQ (reference sequence). The CDR3 spells CASATSDTQYF. Here the CDR3 DNA reads TGTGCCAGCGCTACTTCGGATACGCAGTATTTT.

V usage is TRBV2 and J usage is TRBJ2-3; TRBD1 matches at 9 bases. CDR1 is SNHLY, CDR2 FYNNEI, per germline. The CDR3 spans 16 residues. The V gene end was trimmed by 6 bases and the J gene end by 1 base; junction bases not matched to a gene: 8. The CDR3 bases are TGTGCCAGCAGCGGCTACAGGGGGCGAGGCACAGATACGCAGTATTTT. It specifies CASSGYRGRGTDTQYF.

The V and J genes are TRBV4-3 and TRBJ1-3; the D is unclear. There are 14 residues in the CDR3. The V gene lost 5 bases and the J gene lost 0 bases, with 8 bases spanning the gap. The germline V gene encodes CDR1 LGHNA and CDR2 YSLEER. The CDR3 coding sequence is TGCGCCAGCAGCTCGGGATACTCTGGAAACACCATATATTTT. Translating gives CASSSGYSGNTIYF.

The V call is TRBV6-1, the J call TRBJ2-4; 10 bases map to TRBD1. V shed 3 bases and J 1 base; nucleotides not matched to a gene: 3. This CDR3 is 16 amino acids long. Germline assignment: CDR1 MNHNS and CDR2 SASEGT. The CDR3 region has the DNA TGTGCCAGCAGTGAGCGGGACAGGGGCGCCAAAAACATTCAGTACTTC. This translates into CASSERDRGAKNIQYF.

This chain links TRBV28 with TRBJ2-1, with a possible D match to TRBD1 (6 bases). Germline V CDR1 and CDR2: MDHEN, SYDVKM. This CDR3 spans 17 amino acids. V dropped 5 bases and J dropped 2 bases, with 19 bases sitting between them. The CDR3 loop reads CASSPQKGVTPYNEQFF. In DNA form, the CDR3 reads TGTGCCAGCAGTCCACAAAAGGGGGTCACCCCCTACAATGAGCAGTTCTTC.

The chain uses TRBV4-3 and TRBJ1-5; D is undetermined. This CDR3 is 13 amino acids long. Germline CDR1 is LGHNA and CDR2 is YSLEER. V was shortened by 1 base and J by 4 bases, with 5 bases between the two germline ends. CDR3: CASSQALNQPQHF. The CDR3 DNA sequence: TGCGCCAGCAGCCAAGCTTTGAATCAGCCCCAGCATTTT.

The chain combines TRBV9 with TRBJ2-7; TRBD1 agrees at 10 bases. Germline V gives CDR1 SGDLS, CDR2 YYNGEE. This CDR3 has 14 amino acids. After removal of 3 bases from V and 4 bases from J, the junction contained 4 bases not matched to a gene. The CDR3 reads CASSATGGLYEQYF. Written as DNA, the CDR3 is TGTGCCAGCAGCGCGACAGGGGGCTTATACGAGCAGTACTTC. Full variable domain (missing parts from reference TRBV9 and TRBJ2-7): DSGVTQTPKHLITATGQRVTLRCSPRSGDLSVYWYQQSLDQGLQFLIQYYNGEERAKGNILERFSAQQFPDLHSELNLSSLELGDSALYFCASSATGGLYEQYFGPGTRLTVT.

The rearrangement joins TRBV18 to TRBJ2-2; 7 bases line up with TRBD2. The CDR3 is made up of 14 amino acids. V lost 6 bases to trimming and J lost 1 base; unmatched junction nucleotides: 2. CDR1 KGHSH and CDR2 LQKENI come from the germline V gene. CDR3 bases: TGTGCCAGCTCGGCGGGGGTGAACACCGGGGAGCTGTTTTTT. It specifies CASSAGVNTGELFF.

The chain employs TRBV6-1 and TRBJ2-1; TRBD2 is a possible D gene (5 bases). CDR1 is MNHNS, CDR2 SASEGT, per germline. V was trimmed by 8 bases and J by 4 bases, leaving 9 bases between them. This CDR3 region has 12 residues. The chain's CDR3 is CASARTYNEQFF. The CDR3 DNA reads as TGTGCCAGCGCCCGGACTTACAATGAGCAGTTCTTC.

The chain combines TRBV27 with TRBJ2-7, with D tentatively TRBD2 (6 bases). Germline V gives CDR1 MNHEY, CDR2 SMNVEV (reference sequence). V lost 7 bases and J 5 bases, leaving 18 bases between the germline ends. CDR3 length equals 14 residues. The CDR3 DNA reads as TGTGCCAGCACCCCCCGGGGGAAAAGTGACGAGCAGTACTTC. Translation: CASTPRGKSDEQYF.

This clone was picked up one time. Here the CDR3 DNA reads TGTGCCAGCACCACTATGGGACTAGCCCAAGAGACCCAGTACTTC. This gives the protein CASTTMGLAQETQYF. This rearrangement joins TRBV6-8 to TRBJ2-5; 9 bases map to TRBD2. The CDR3 is 15 amino acids. J lost 1 base, V lost 7 bases, and 7 bases had no gene match. From germline, CDR1 is MNHGY and CDR2 SAAAGT.

The chain employs TRBV12-5 and TRBJ2-3; D unclear. CDR1 and CDR2 (germline): LGHNT, FRNRAP. Trimming removed 6 bases at V and 8 bases at J, with 12 bases between. CDR3 length: 12 amino acids. In nucleotides, the CDR3 is TGTGCTAGTGGCCTCGTGGAGAGTACGCAGTATTTT. Protein: CASGLVESTQYF.

The rearrangement joins TRBV30 to TRBJ1-5; 9 nucleotides line up with TRBD1. Losses at the gene ends were 5 bases for V and 0 bases for J; bases not matched to a gene: 2. The CDR3 spans 14 residues. CDR1 GTSNPN and CDR2 SVGIG come from the germline V gene (reference sequence). DNA for the CDR3: TGTGCCTGGCGGACAGGGGTTAGCAATCAGCCCCAGCATTTT. As protein: CAWRTGVSNQPQHF.

The chain joins TRBV7-2 to TRBJ2-3; 7 nucleotides line up with TRBD1. This CDR3 is 11 amino acids long. Germline trimming cut 3 bases from V and 10 bases from J; bases unmatched to any gene: 1. The germline V gene encodes CDR1 SGHTA and CDR2 FQGNSA. The CDR3 coding sequence is TGTGCCAGCAGCTTCGGACAGGCGCAGTATTTT. Its protein product is CASSFGQAQYF.

The sample holds one count of this clone. The V call is TRBV2, the J call TRBJ1-1; 11 positions match TRBD1. Germline trimming cut 7 bases from V and 4 bases from J; bases unmatched to any gene: 2. CDR1 and CDR2 from the germline V gene are SNHLY and FYNNEI. The CDR3 runs 13 residues. DNA of the CDR3: TGTGCCAGCATCGGACAGGGGGCCACTGAAGCTTTCTTT. This codes for CASIGQGATEAFF.

The rearrangement uses TRBV25-1 and TRBJ2-7; the D is unclear. Germline CDR1 MGHDK, CDR2 SYGVNS. CDR3 length equals 11 residues. Trimming left V 5 bases short and J 4 bases short, with 6 bases between. CDR3 sequence reads: CASSRVYEQYF. CDR3 nucleotides: TGTGCCAGCAGTCGGGTGTACGAGCAGTACTTC.

V gene TRBV25-1 combines with J gene TRBJ2-2, with 13 bases lining up with TRBD2. Germline loops: CDR1 MGHDK, CDR2 SYGVNS. The J segment lost 3 bases and the V segment lost 6 bases, leaving 7 bases of the junction unmatched. This CDR3 is built from 17 residues. Written as DNA, the CDR3 is TGTGCCAGCAGCCCAAGGACTAGCGGGAGATACACCGGGGAGCTGTTTTTT. Translating it yields CASSPRTSGRYTGELFF.

This chain links TRBV4-1 with TRBJ2-7, with a possible D match to TRBD2 (5 bases). CDR1 MGHRA and CDR2 YSYEKL come from the germline V gene. The CDR3 sequence is 16 residues long. V was cut by 0 bases and J by 6 bases, with 18 bases left in between. The CDR3 bases are TGCGCCAGCAGCCAAGACGGCGGGCTTACCCTCCTCGAGCAGTACTTC. Amino acids: CASSQDGGLTLLEQYF.

The chain is built from TRBV6-5 and TRBJ1-1, with unresolved D. This CDR3 spans 15 amino acids. V was trimmed by 0 bases and J by 3 bases, leaving 11 bases between them. CDR1 is MNHEY, CDR2 SVGAGI, per germline. CDR3 in amino acids: CASSYSKYMDTEAFF. CDR3 coding DNA: TGTGCCAGCAGTTACTCGAAATACATGGACACTGAAGCTTTCTTT.

V is TRBV10-3 and J is TRBJ1-3; 11 nucleotides match TRBD1. Per germline, CDR1 ENHRY and CDR2 SYGVKD. Germline trimming cut 5 bases from V and 0 bases from J; bases unmatched to any gene: 3. The CDR3 extends over 16 amino acids. The CDR3 reads CAISSDRGHSGNTIYF. CDR3 coding DNA: TGTGCCATCAGTTCGGACAGGGGGCACTCTGGAAACACCATATATTTT.

The chain links TRBV4-1 to TRBJ2-3, with D possibly matching TRBD2 (6 bases). Germline CDR1 reads MGHRA; CDR2 reads YSYEKL. This CDR3 has 19 residues. Trimming took 2 bases from V and 1 from J, leaving 22 bases between them. The CDR3 spells CASSQSSPGTERGTDTQYF. In nucleotides, the CDR3 is TGCGCCAGCAGCCAATCAAGTCCCGGGACTGAGCGAGGCACAGATACGCAGTATTTT.

The chain uses TRBV11-2 and TRBJ1-6; weak D call: TRBD1 (6 bases). Trimming shortened V by 5 bases and J by 4 bases, and 12 bases separated the two germline ends. This CDR3 has 15 residues. CDR1 and CDR2 (germline): SGHAT, FQNNGV. This chain's CDR3 is CASSQDRTYNSPLHF. In DNA form, the CDR3 reads TGTGCCAGCAGCCAGGACAGAACTTATAATTCACCCCTCCACTTT. The whole variable domain, remainder taken from reference TRBV11-2 and TRBJ1-6, is EAGVAQSPRYKIIEKRQSVAFWCNPISGHATLYWYQQILGQGPKLLIQFQNNGVVDDSQLPKDRFSAERLKGVDSTLKIQPAKLEDSAVYLCASSQDRTYNSPLHFGNGTRLTVT.

The rearrangement uses TRBV19 and TRBJ1-5; 7 nucleotides align to TRBD1. The germline gives CDR1 LNHDA, CDR2 SQIVND (reference sequence). With 5 bases clipped from V and 2 bases from J, the junction kept 12 bases outside the gene matches. The CDR3 runs 17 residues. CDR3 nucleotide sequence: TGTGCCAGTAGTGGGGCCCGACAGGGTCGGGGCAATCAGCCCCAGCATTTT. This translates into CASSGARQGRGNQPQHF.

A few counts support this clone. DNA of the CDR3: TGCGCCAGCAGCCAAGAGGGAGGTGGCCCTAATGAAAAACTGTTTTTT. Residues: CASSQEGGGPNEKLFF. This rearrangement joins TRBV4-3 to TRBJ1-4, with D unclear. Germline V CDR1 and CDR2: LGHNA, YSLEER. Trimming stripped 0 bases from V and 3 bases from J, with 11 bases between. The CDR3 is 16 residues long.